The T cell receptor beta chain described here comes from a study of blood T cell repertoires in COVID-19. The overall study: Both acute and convalescent COVID-19 samples were obtained from the United States, Italy and Spain. PBMCs, B-cell-depleted T cells, or T cells provided the cDNA or gDNA that made up the material.

Under the authors' procedure: Amplification from reference gene primers served as the basis for estimated nucleated cell counts. Profiled with immunoSEQ multiplex PCR; TCRdb holds only in-frame clones, not every one. That table gives V, J and clone size, and the DNA gave D and trimming. Here the sample spans 130,000 or so clones, over 80% being singletons. The CDR3 is 15 residues long. Germline-derived CDR1 and CDR2 are LGHNA and YSLEER. Trimming cost V 3 bases and J 6 bases, with 15 bases left between them. Membership in each cohort depended on participant-reported clinical history. This receptor was obtained from a woman aged 25 to 39 who had recovered from COVID-19. What was sequenced was PBMCs or T cells enriched from blood (not recorded which). The chain recombines TRBV4-3 with TRBJ2-4; D may be TRBD1 (5 bases). The CDR3 sequence is CASSHVQDPGNIQYF. In nucleotides, the CDR3 is TGCGCCAGCAGCCACGTACAGGACCCCGGAAACATTCAGTACTTC.